Listed below are T cell receptor beta chains from one sample, sequenced in a study of blood T cell repertoires in COVID-19. TCRdb's table, derived via immunoSEQ multiplex PCR, lists solely in-frame clones and lacks some. The sample records around 260,000 clones, around 82% being singletons. Sequenced: peripheral blood. The receptors derive from a human donor with COVID-19, enrolled during active disease. The donor label of this sample is uncertain. The CDR3 runs from the conserved cysteine through the conserved F or W. Each record gives: clone size, D gene, J gene, V gene, CDR3 protein, CDR3 DNA. D genes are given only for firm matches. Clone size is shown for a subset of rows, as once, few, many or a class of expanded clone.

clone size: -; D gene: TRBD2; J gene: TRBJ2-5; V gene: TRBV9; CDR3 protein: CASSVSGRSQETQYF; CDR3 DNA: TGTGCCAGCAGCGTTAGCGGGAGGTCCCAAGAGACCCAGTACTTC
clone size: -; D gene: -; J gene: TRBJ1-1; V gene: TRBV9; CDR3 protein: CASSAAGGRNTEAFF; CDR3 DNA: TGTGCCAGCAGCGCCGCCGGGGGGCGGAACACTGAAGCTTTCTTT
clone size: -; D gene: -; J gene: TRBJ1-2; V gene: TRBV3-1/TRBV3-2; CDR3 protein: CASSPRGEGYGYTF; CDR3 DNA: TGTGCCAGCAGCCCGCGGGGAGAAGGCTATGGCTACACCTTC
clone size: -; D gene: TRBD2; J gene: TRBJ2-1; V gene: TRBV30; CDR3 protein: CAWATGEGNEQFF; CDR3 DNA: TGTGCCTGGGCAACCGGGGAGGGGAATGAGCAGTTCTTC
clone size: -; D gene: TRBD1; J gene: TRBJ1-2; V gene: TRBV5-1; CDR3 protein: CASSIDRVGYTF; CDR3 DNA: TGCGCCAGCAGCATCGACAGGGTTGGCTACACCTTC
clone size: -; D gene: TRBD1; J gene: TRBJ1-1; V gene: TRBV7-9; CDR3 protein: CASSFETGAENTEAFF; CDR3 DNA: TGTGCCAGCAGCTTTGAAACAGGGGCGGAGAACACTGAAGCTTTCTTT
clone size: -; D gene: TRBD1; J gene: TRBJ2-7; V gene: TRBV7-2; CDR3 protein: CASSLDRDRASYEQYF; CDR3 DNA: TGTGCCAGCAGCTTAGACCGGGACAGGGCCTCCTACGAGCAGTACTTC
clone size: few; D gene: -; J gene: TRBJ1-5; V gene: TRBV20-1; CDR3 protein: CSASGGLRPQHF; CDR3 DNA: TGCAGTGCTAGTGGGGGGCTTCGGCCCCAGCATTTT
clone size: few; D gene: -; J gene: TRBJ2-2; V gene: TRBV19; CDR3 protein: CASSAGSFLVGTGELFF; CDR3 DNA: TGTGCCAGTAGTGCAGGGTCGTTTTTGGTGGGCACCGGGGAGCTGTTTTTT
clone size: -; D gene: -; J gene: TRBJ1-5; V gene: TRBV28; CDR3 protein: CASSFLEYSNQPQHF; CDR3 DNA: TGTGCCAGCAGTTTCCTAGAGTATAGCAATCAGCCCCAGCATTTT
clone size: -; D gene: TRBD1; J gene: TRBJ2-1; V gene: TRBV11-2; CDR3 protein: CASSARTGVLAGEQFF; CDR3 DNA: TGTGCCAGCAGCGCCCGGACAGGGGTTCTTGCCGGTGAGCAGTTCTTC
clone size: -; D gene: -; J gene: TRBJ2-3; V gene: TRBV7-8; CDR3 protein: CASSLTSSDTQYF; CDR3 DNA: TGTGCCAGCAGCTTGACATCTTCAGATACGCAGTATTTT
clone size: -; D gene: TRBD1; J gene: TRBJ2-1; V gene: TRBV28; CDR3 protein: CASRPPGTGVNEQFF; CDR3 DNA: TGTGCCAGCAGACCCCCAGGGACAGGGGTGAATGAGCAGTTCTTC
clone size: -; D gene: -; J gene: TRBJ1-5; V gene: TRBV12-3/TRBV12-4; CDR3 protein: CASSFRGNQPQHF; CDR3 DNA: TGTGCCAGCAGTTTTAGGGGAAATCAGCCCCAGCATTTT
clone size: -; D gene: TRBD2; J gene: TRBJ2-5; V gene: TRBV4-3; CDR3 protein: CASSQSPSQLAGVEETQYF; CDR3 DNA: TGCGCCAGCAGCCAAAGCCCGTCCCAGCTAGCGGGAGTAGAGGAGACCCAGTACTTC
clone size: -; D gene: -; J gene: TRBJ1-5; V gene: TRBV3-1/TRBV3-2; CDR3 protein: CASSQGGDQPQHF; CDR3 DNA: TGTGCCAGCAGCCAAGGGGGGGATCAGCCCCAGCATTTT
clone size: -; D gene: TRBD1; J gene: TRBJ2-1; V gene: TRBV9; CDR3 protein: CASNHLDRGLNNEQFF; CDR3 DNA: TGTGCCAGCAACCATTTGGACAGGGGGCTTAACAATGAGCAGTTCTTC
clone size: once; D gene: TRBD1; J gene: TRBJ2-5; V gene: TRBV7-2; CDR3 protein: CASSLVGGQVGETQYF; CDR3 DNA: TGTGCCAGCAGCTTAGTGGGGGGACAGGTCGGAGAGACCCAGTACTTC
clone size: once; D gene: -; J gene: TRBJ1-6; V gene: TRBV18; CDR3 protein: CASSPREAYNSPLHF; CDR3 DNA: TGTGCCAGCTCACCCAGGGAAGCCTATAATTCACCCCTCCACTTT
clone size: -; D gene: -; J gene: TRBJ1-3; V gene: TRBV11-3; CDR3 protein: CASSAGPGNTIYF; CDR3 DNA: TGTGCCAGCAGCGCGGGCCCTGGAAACACCATATATTTT
clone size: -; D gene: TRBD2; J gene: TRBJ2-7; V gene: TRBV7-2; CDR3 protein: CASSPSAAGVYEQYF; CDR3 DNA: TGTGCCAGCAGCCCCTCGGCAGCGGGAGTTTACGAGCAGTACTTC
clone size: -; D gene: TRBD2; J gene: TRBJ2-2; V gene: TRBV2; CDR3 protein: CASREKAGVTAGELFF; CDR3 DNA: TGTGCCAGCAGAGAAAAAGCGGGAGTTACCGCCGGGGAGCTGTTTTTT
clone size: -; D gene: -; J gene: TRBJ2-6; V gene: TRBV4-3; CDR3 protein: CASSQGAVGANVLTF; CDR3 DNA: TGCGCCAGCAGCCAAGGTGCAGTTGGGGCCAACGTCCTGACTTTC
clone size: -; D gene: -; J gene: TRBJ2-7; V gene: TRBV6-5; CDR3 protein: CASRSSGKGEQYF; CDR3 DNA: TGTGCCAGCAGGTCGAGCGGCAAAGGCGAGCAGTACTTC